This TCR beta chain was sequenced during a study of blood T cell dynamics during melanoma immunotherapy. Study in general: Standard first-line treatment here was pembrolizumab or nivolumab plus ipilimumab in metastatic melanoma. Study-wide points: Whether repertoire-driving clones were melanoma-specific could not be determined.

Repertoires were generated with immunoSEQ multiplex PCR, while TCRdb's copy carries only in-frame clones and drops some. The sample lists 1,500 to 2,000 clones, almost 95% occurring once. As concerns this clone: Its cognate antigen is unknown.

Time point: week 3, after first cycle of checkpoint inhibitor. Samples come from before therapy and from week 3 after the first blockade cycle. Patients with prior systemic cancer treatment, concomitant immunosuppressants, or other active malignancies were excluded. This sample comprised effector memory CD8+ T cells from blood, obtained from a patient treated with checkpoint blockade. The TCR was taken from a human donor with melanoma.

CDR3 loop: CASSVGGREENYGYTF. The DNA for the CDR3 is TGTGCCAGCAGCGTAGGGGGACGGGAGGAAAACTATGGCTACACCTTC. The V gene is TRBV9, the J gene TRBJ1-2; weak D call: TRBD1 (5 bases). Germline V lookup: CDR1 SGDLS, CDR2 YYNGEE. V gave up 0 bases and J gave up 2 bases, with 14 bases separating them. The CDR3 has 16 residues.